One sample yielded the 22 T cell receptor beta chains listed below, sequenced in a study of T cell repertoires in cytomegalovirus infection. No antigen has been assigned to these receptors. TCRdb redid the calling of the reads with MiXCR, one entry per CDR3 protein. The repertoire has some 920,000 distinct CDR3 sequences, approximately 31% of them found once; the top ten carry around an eighth. This material consisted of cultured CD8+ T cells from PBMCs, taken from culture after CMV antigen stimulation. The receptors were gathered from a human donor in good health (CMV status not recorded). Some clones in this sample may be carry-over from other donors' samples.

This clonotype was detected many times. The chain is built from TRBV13 and TRBJ1-6; the match to TRBD1 covers 8 bases. V dropped 5 bases and J dropped 7; count of bases not matched to a gene: 4. Germline lookup yields CDR1 PRHDT and CDR2 FYEKMQ (reference sequence). The CDR3 spans 14 residues. The CDR3 DNA is TGTGCCAGCAGCCTCTGGACAGGGAATTCACCCCTCCACTTT. It encodes CASSLWTGNSPLHF.

This clonotype has only a few counts. The chain joins TRBV10-3 to TRBJ2-3; TRBD1 might be the D (5 bases). CDR1 and CDR2 from the germline V gene are ENHRY and SYGVKD. This CDR3 is 13 amino acids long. Trimming shortened V by 3 bases and J by 1 base, and 5 bases separated the two germline ends. The CDR3 bases are TGTGCCATCAGTGACAGGGGCACAGATACGCAGTATTTT. This translates into CAISDRGTDTQYF.

This clonotype was counted only a few times. The chain recombines TRBV7-2 with TRBJ2-7; 9 nucleotides match TRBD2. The CDR3 length is 15 residues. Germline V gene data show CDR1 as SGHTA and CDR2 as FQGNSA. The chain's CDR3 is CASSLAGWSSYEQYV. CDR3 nucleotides: TGTGCCAGCAGCCTAGCGGGGTGGAGCTCCTACGAGCAGTACGTC.

This clonotype was recorded a few times. The genes are TRBV19 and TRBJ1-2; tentatively, D is TRBD1 (6 bases). In germline, CDR1 is LNHDA, CDR2 SQIVND (reference sequence). CDR3 size: 16 residues. V was trimmed by 0 bases and J by 4 bases, leaving 15 bases between them. DNA of the CDR3: TGTGCCAGTAGTATAGATTCACGCCGGGGGGCCTATGGCTACACCTTC. As protein: CASSIDSRRGAYGYTF.

The V gene is TRBV20-1, the J gene TRBJ1-5; a possible D gene is TRBD1 (5 bases). Trimming cost V 1 base and J 5 bases, with 9 bases left between them. Germline CDR1 reads DFQATT; CDR2 reads SNEGSKA (reference sequence). The CDR3 contains 13 residues. The CDR3 region is CSARALGDQPQHF. CDR3 DNA sequence: TGCAGTGCTAGAGCCCTGGGGGATCAGCCCCAGCATTTT.

This chain uses TRBV28 with TRBJ2-7, with TRBD2 matching over 8 bases. The J segment lost 5 bases and the V segment lost 5 bases, leaving 5 bases of the junction unmatched. CDR1 is MDHEN and CDR2 is SYDVKM in the germline V gene. This CDR3 is built from 13 residues. CDR3 amino acids: CASSRGLAHEQYV. CDR3 sequence (DNA): TGTGCCAGCAGTCGCGGACTAGCCCACGAGCAGTACGTC.

The rearrangement joins TRBV10-1 to TRBJ2-7; TRBD1 aligns across 9 bases. Germline CDR1 reads WNHNN; CDR2 reads SYGVQD (reference sequence). V dropped 3 bases and J dropped 4; count of bases not matched to a gene: 7. This CDR3 region has 15 residues. In DNA, the CDR3 is TGCGCCAGCAGTGACCTTGACAGGGGGGAATACGAGCAGTACTTC. Residues: CASSDLDRGEYEQYF.

The CDR3: CASSQDRSGAVTDTQYF. The CDR3 nucleotides read TGCGCCAGCAGCCAAGATCGTTCAGGGGCTGTCACAGATACGCAGTATTTT. The chain uses TRBV4-3 and TRBJ2-3; D might be TRBD1 (6 bases). Germline values: CDR1 LGHNA, CDR2 YSLEER. There are 17 residues in the CDR3. V was shortened by 0 bases and J by 2 bases, with 15 bases between the two germline ends.

The J gene is TRBJ2-2, the V gene TRBV6-6, with TRBD1 as a possible D gene (6 bases). The CDR3 runs 13 residues. The V gene lost 8 bases and the J gene lost 1 base, with 8 bases spanning the gap. Germline V CDR1 and CDR2: MNHNY, SVGAGI (reference sequence). The CDR3 loop reads CASQGGNTGELFF. Written as DNA, the CDR3 is TGTGCCAGCCAAGGGGGGAACACCGGGGAGCTGTTTTTT.

This chain connects TRBV7-9 to TRBJ2-7; 8 bases are shared with TRBD1. The CDR3 has 14 residues. V shed 4 bases and J 5 bases; nucleotides not matched to a gene: 7. CDR1 SEHNR and CDR2 FQNEAQ come from the germline V gene (reference sequence). CDR3 protein: CASSYRQGTDEQYF. CDR3 coding DNA: TGTGCCAGCAGCTACCGACAGGGGACAGACGAGCAGTACTTC.

CDR3 residues: CASSQVIGGYSYEQYF. CDR3 DNA sequence: TGTGCCAGCAGCCAAGTCATCGGCGGGTACTCCTACGAGCAGTACTTC. The chain couples TRBV3-1 to TRBJ2-7; possible D gene TRBD2, 5 bases. With 1 base removed from V and 0 bases from J, the gap between germline ends came to 13 bases. Germline lookup yields CDR1 LGHDT and CDR2 YNNKEL (reference sequence). This CDR3 is 16 amino acids long.

This clonotype has at least ten counts. CDR3 sequence (DNA): TGTGCCAGCACCCTAGAGAGGGGGAGCAATCAGCCCCAGCATTTT. Its protein is CASTLERGSNQPQHF. This sequence joins TRBV7-8 and TRBJ1-5; maybe TRBD1 (6 bases). Trimming took 7 bases from V and 1 from J, leaving 14 bases between them. The CDR3 totals 15 residues. Per germline, CDR1 SGHVS and CDR2 FQNEAQ.

CDR3 protein: CASSPRLAAHEQYV. The CDR3 DNA follows: TGTGCCAGCTCACCACGTCTGGCAGCCCACGAGCAGTACGTC. The chain carries TRBV18 and TRBJ2-7; D ambiguous. V gave up 1 base and J gave up 5 bases, with 12 bases separating them. Germline V gene lookup returns CDR1 KGHSH and CDR2 LQKENI. The CDR3 extends over 14 amino acids.

In this sample, this clonotype turned up a few times. The rearrangement joins TRBV27 to TRBJ1-2; D not resolved. V was trimmed by 8 bases and J by 1 base, leaving 11 bases between them. The CDR3 consists of 13 residues. The germline CDR1 and CDR2 sequences are MNHEY and SMNVEV (reference sequence). CDR3 in DNA: TGTGCCAGCGGGGAACCGGGTAACTATGGCTACACCTTC. This encodes CASGEPGNYGYTF.

The chain recombines TRBV7-6 with TRBJ2-5; a possible D gene is TRBD1 (5 bases). Trimming shortened V by 8 bases and J by 0 bases, and 10 bases separated the two germline ends. This CDR3 contains 13 residues. The germline V gene has CDR1 SGHVS and CDR2 FNYEAQ. The CDR3 sequence: CASEPGNQETQYF. DNA for the CDR3: TGTGCCAGCGAACCAGGGAACCAAGAGACCCAGTACTTC. Variable domain in full (rest from reference TRBV7-6 and TRBJ2-5): GAGVSQSPRYKVTKRGQDVALRCDPISGHVSLYWYRQALGQGPEFLTYFNYEAQQDKSGLPNDRFSAERPEGSISTLTIQRTEQRDSAMYRCASEPGNQETQYFGPGTRLLVL.

Comment on this clonotype: At one of its ends the junction is not consistent with the germline gene, which may arise from a read error. This chain links TRBV25-1 with TRBJ2-1; maybe TRBD1 (6 bases). The CDR3 runs 15 residues. From germline, CDR1 is MGHDK and CDR2 SYGVNS. Written as DNA, the CDR3 is TGTGCCAACAGTGAGGGGGTCCCAGGTAACAATGAGCAGTTCTTC. Its protein is CANSEGVPGNNEQFF.

This clonotype occurred a few times. This sequence joins TRBV6-8 and TRBJ2-2, with TRBD2 matching 8 bases. J gave up 5 bases and V 2 bases, and 4 bases lay outside the gene matches. Germline CDR1 reads MNHGY; CDR2 reads SAAAGT. This CDR3 has 15 amino acids. CDR3 loop: CASSYERGITGELFF. DNA of the CDR3: TGTGCCAGCAGTTACGAGCGGGGGATAACCGGGGAGCTGTTTTTT.

This chain joins TRBV20-1 and TRBJ1-5, with TRBD1 as a possible D gene (5 bases). The CDR3 contains 12 residues. Germline V lookup: CDR1 DFQATT, CDR2 SNEGSKA (reference sequence). CDR3 region: CSWGEENQPQHF. CDR3 coding DNA: TGCAGCTGGGGGGAGGAAAATCAGCCCCAGCATTTT.

The J gene is TRBJ2-3, the V gene TRBV11-2; D gene uncertain. The germline V and J ends were trimmed by 6 bases and 1 base, with 17 bases remaining between them. The germline V gene has CDR1 SGHAT and CDR2 FQNNGV. The CDR3 runs 16 residues. The CDR3 nucleotides read TGTGCCAGCAGACCCGCTCTGCTCTACGGCACAGATACGCAGTATTTT. It is translated as CASRPALLYGTDTQYF.

A word on this clonotype: A read error may produce the germline difference seen at one junction end. The chain couples TRBV6-6 to TRBJ1-5; the D gene is possibly TRBD1 (6 bases). The CDR3 totals 14 residues. Germline V CDR1 and CDR2: MNHNY, SVGAGI (reference sequence). The CDR3, as DNA: TGTGCTAGCAGTTATCCGGGACAACGTCAGCCCCAGCATTTT. It is translated as CASSYPGQRQPQHF.

The rearrangement uses TRBV28 and TRBJ2-3; 7 bases are shared with TRBD1. The CDR3 totals 18 residues. After removal of 8 bases from V and 0 bases from J, the junction contained 17 bases not matched to a gene. Germline CDR1 and CDR2: MDHEN and SYDVKM. CDR3 amino acids: CASPPTGAASPSTDTQYF. The DNA of the CDR3 is TGTGCCAGCCCCCCCACAGGGGCCGCCAGCCCTAGCACAGATACGCAGTATTTT.

This chain uses TRBV24-1 with TRBJ1-2; D is unclear. The CDR3 sequence is 13 residues long. Germline V gene lookup returns CDR1 KGHDR and CDR2 SFDVKD. V shed 5 bases and J shed 6 bases, with 12 bases lying between them. The CDR3 DNA reads as TGTGCCACCAGTGCCGGCAGGATTAATGGCTACACCTTC. Translating gives CATSAGRINGYTF.